This T cell receptor beta chain was found in a study of blood T cell repertoires in COVID-19. Study overall: The origin of the acute and convalescent COVID-19 samples was the United States, Italy and Spain. Sample material is recorded as cDNA or gDNA derived from T cells, B-cell-depleted T cells, or PBMCs.

The CDR3 sequence is 12 residues long. The germline V gene has CDR1 KGHDR and CDR2 SFDVKD. Trimming at V came to 10 bases and at J to 3 bases, leaving 3 bases not matched to a gene. Original processing methods: It was from reference gene primer amplification that nucleated cell counts were estimated. Only in-frame clones appear in the TCRdb table, and some are missing; sequencing was by immunoSEQ multiplex PCR. The DNA was the basis for D and trimming; V, J and clone size are from that table. The sample lists approximately 150,000 clones, over 75% occurring once. The sequencing sample was made of peripheral blood. The sequence was obtained from a man between 65 and 85 years old with active COVID-19. The chain combines TRBV24-1 with TRBJ2-3, with 7 bases matching TRBD1. CDR3 sequence: CATAGGTDTQYF. The DNA for the CDR3 is TGTGCCACGGCAGGGGGTACAGATACGCAGTATTTT.